A selection of T cell receptor beta chains follows, all from one sample in a study of T-cell reconstitution after alpha-beta-depleted transplantation in children. MiXCR, run by TCRdb on the PCR reads, gives a single entry per CDR3 protein. The data show almost 500,000 distinct CDR3 sequences, roughly a tenth seen once. Sequencing used PBMCs, obtained before TCRalphabeta/CD19-depleted stem cell transplant. These receptors originate from a child younger than 10 with inherited bone marrow failure, due to receive a stem cell transplant. The conserved cysteine and the conserved F or W are not part of the CDR3 here. The order of the fields is V gene, J gene, CDR3 protein.

v_call: TRBV11-2
j_call: TRBJ1-2
cdr3_aa: ASGANYGYT

v_call: TRBV24-1
j_call: TRBJ2-1
cdr3_aa: ATSGYSSYNEQF

v_call: TRBV12-3/TRBV12-4
j_call: TRBJ2-7
cdr3_aa: ASSHSGGTYEQY

v_call: TRBV24-1
j_call: TRBJ2-4
cdr3_aa: AIAPPSGSDKNIQY

v_call: TRBV7-9
j_call: TRBJ2-7
cdr3_aa: ASSPDYLSYEQY

v_call: TRBV4-1
j_call: TRBJ2-7
cdr3_aa: ASSPHTGDNFWEQY

v_call: TRBV6-2/TRBV6-3
j_call: TRBJ2-7
cdr3_aa: ASSGDSFSYEQY

v_call: TRBV11-2
j_call: TRBJ2-7
cdr3_aa: ASSLDWGFGGLRSEQY

v_call: TRBV4-3
j_call: TRBJ2-1
cdr3_aa: ASSQDPGLAAYNEQF

v_call: TRBV20-1
j_call: TRBJ1-5
cdr3_aa: SARTGSLSNQPQH

v_call: TRBV12-3/TRBV12-4
j_call: TRBJ1-1
cdr3_aa: ASSLGGPTGAF

v_call: TRBV7-9
j_call: TRBJ2-5
cdr3_aa: ASTWGSQETQY